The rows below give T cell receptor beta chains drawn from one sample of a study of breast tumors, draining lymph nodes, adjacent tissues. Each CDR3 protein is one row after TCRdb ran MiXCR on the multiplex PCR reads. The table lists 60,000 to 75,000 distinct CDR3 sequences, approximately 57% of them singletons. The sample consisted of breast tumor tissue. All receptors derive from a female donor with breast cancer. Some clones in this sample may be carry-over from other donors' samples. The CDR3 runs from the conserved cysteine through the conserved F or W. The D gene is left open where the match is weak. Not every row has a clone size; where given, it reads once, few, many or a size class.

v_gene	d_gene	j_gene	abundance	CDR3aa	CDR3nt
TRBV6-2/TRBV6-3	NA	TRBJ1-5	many	CASSRDVNQPQHF	TGTGCCAGCAGTAGGGACGTCAATCAGCCCCAGCATTTT
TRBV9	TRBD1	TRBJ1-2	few	CASSGGTENYGYTF	TGTGCCAGCAGCGGAGGGACAGAAAACTATGGCTACACCTTC
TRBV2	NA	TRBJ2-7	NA	CASSDGVSYEQYF	TGTGCCAGCAGTGATGGGGTTTCCTACGAGCAGTACTTC
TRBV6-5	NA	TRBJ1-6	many	CASSGQGSPLHF	TGTGCCAGCTCAGGGCAGGGTTCACCCCTCCACTTT
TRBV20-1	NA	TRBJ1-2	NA	CSALGLYGYTF	TGCAGTGCTCTGGGACTCTATGGCTACACCTTC
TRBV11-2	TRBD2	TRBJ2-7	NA	CASSLVGSGLAGYEQYF	TGTGCCAGCAGCTTAGTCGGGAGTGGGCTAGCGGGATACGAGCAGTACTTC
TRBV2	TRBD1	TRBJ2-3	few	CASSGGQPGQGAGDTQYF	TGTGCCAGCAGTGGTGGACAGCCGGGACAGGGGGCAGGAGATACGCAGTATTTT
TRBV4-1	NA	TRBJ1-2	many	CASSHAVGGDYGYTF	TGCGCCAGCAGCCATGCGGTAGGGGGGGACTATGGCTACACCTTC
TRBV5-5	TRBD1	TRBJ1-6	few	CASSSDRAGSPLHF	TGTGCCAGCAGCTCGGACAGGGCAGGATCACCCCTCCACTTT
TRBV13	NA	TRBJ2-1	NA	CASTIGPIGRNEQFF	TGTGCCAGCACCATAGGGCCCATCGGGCGAAATGAGCAGTTCTTC
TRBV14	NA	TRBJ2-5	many	CASSQNRAQETQYF	TGTGCCAGCAGCCAGAACAGGGCTCAAGAGACCCAGTACTTC
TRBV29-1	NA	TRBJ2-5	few	CSVDLYQETQYF	TGCAGCGTTGACCTGTACCAAGAGACCCAGTACTTC
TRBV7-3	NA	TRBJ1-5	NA	CASSLRGAGYEHF	TGTGCCAGCAGCTTACGGGGGGCCGGTTACGAGCATTTT
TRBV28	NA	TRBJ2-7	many	CASSHYYEQYF	TGTGCCAGCAGCCATTACTACGAGCAGTACTTC
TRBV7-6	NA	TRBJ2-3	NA	CASSPRTGRDTQYF	TGTGCCAGCAGCCCCCGGACTGGAAGGGATACGCAGTATTTT
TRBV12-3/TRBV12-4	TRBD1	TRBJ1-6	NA	CASSWRPGTGVVSNSPLHF	TGTGCCAGCAGTTGGCGCCCCGGGACAGGGGTTGTTAGTAATTCACCCCTCCACTTT
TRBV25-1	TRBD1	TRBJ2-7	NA	CASGTGGYEQYF	TGTGCCAGCGGGACAGGGGGCTACGAGCAGTACTTC
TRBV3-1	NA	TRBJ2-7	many	CASGPQRYEQYF	TGTGCCAGCGGGCCTCAGCGGTACGAGCAGTACTTC
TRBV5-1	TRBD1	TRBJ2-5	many	CASGPRTGETQYF	TGCGCCAGCGGCCCACGGACAGGGGAGACCCAGTACTTC
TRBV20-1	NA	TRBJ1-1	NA	CSARDWRPAAEGSTEAFF	TGCAGTGCTAGAGATTGGAGACCCGCAGCTGAAGGGAGCACTGAAGCTTTCTTT
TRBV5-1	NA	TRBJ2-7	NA	CASSGQGMPYEQYF	TGCGCCAGCAGCGGACAAGGGATGCCCTACGAGCAGTACTTC
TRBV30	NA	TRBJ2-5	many	CAWSAGNQETQYF	TGTGCCTGGAGTGCGGGGAACCAAGAGACCCAGTACTTC
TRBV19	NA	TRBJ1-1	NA	CASSIPGQLNTEAFF	TGTGCCAGTAGTATTCCCGGACAGTTAAACACTGAAGCTTTCTTT
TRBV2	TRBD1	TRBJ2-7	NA	CASSAISDRGRNEQYF	TGTGCCAGCAGTGCTATAAGCGACAGGGGGAGAAACGAGCAGTACTTC
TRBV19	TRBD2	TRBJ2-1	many	CASTTPPGLAGSNEQFF	TGTGCCAGTACTACCCCCCCGGGACTAGCGGGAAGCAATGAGCAGTTCTTC
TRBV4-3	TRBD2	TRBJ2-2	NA	CASSQDGAGARGNTEELLF	TGCGCCAGCAGCCAAGATGGGGCGGGAGCGCGGGGAAACACCGAGGAGCTGCTTTTT
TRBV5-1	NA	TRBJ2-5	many	CASSLWEKEEETQYF	TGCGCCAGCAGCTTGTGGGAGAAGGAGGAAGAGACCCAGTACTTC
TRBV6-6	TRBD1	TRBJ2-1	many	CASSGDRVYNEQFF	TGTGCCAGCAGTGGGGACAGGGTCTACAATGAGCAGTTCTTC
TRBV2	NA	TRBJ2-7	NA	CPSWGSYEQYF	TGTCCCAGCTGGGGCTCCTACGAGCAGTACTTC
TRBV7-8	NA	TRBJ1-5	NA	CASSWGRGVGNQPQHF	TGTGCCAGCAGCTGGGGCAGGGGTGTGGGCAATCAGCCCCAGCATTTT
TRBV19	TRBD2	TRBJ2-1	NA	CASSIQGTSGNEQFF	TGTGCCAGTAGTATTCAAGGGACTAGCGGTAATGAGCAGTTCTTC
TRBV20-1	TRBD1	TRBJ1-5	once	CSAPTGINQPQHF	TGCAGTGCTCCGACAGGGATCAATCAGCCCCAGCATTTT
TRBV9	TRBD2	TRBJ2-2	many	CASSVGVRGRNTGELFF	TGTGCCAGCAGCGTCGGGGTGCGGGGGAGGAACACCGGGGAGCTGTTTTTT
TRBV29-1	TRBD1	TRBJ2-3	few	CSVRTGVPTDTQYF	TGCAGCGTGAGGACAGGGGTTCCCACAGATACGCAGTATTTT
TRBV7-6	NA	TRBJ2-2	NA	CASSLGENTGELFF	TGTGCCAGCAGCTTAGGCGAGAACACCGGGGAGCTGTTTTTT
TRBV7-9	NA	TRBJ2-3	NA	CASSIYLCSVDQWDTDTQYF	NA
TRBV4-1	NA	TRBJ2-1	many	CASSRVAESSYNEQFF	TGCGCCAGCAGCCGAGTAGCGGAGAGCTCCTACAATGAGCAGTTCTTC